This TCR beta chain appears in the sequencing data of a study of neurological immune-mediated disorders (dated 2019 in TCRdb). For the study in its entirety: Among the roughly 34 multiple sclerosis patients, relapsing-remitting MS was present in approximately 31 and secondary progressive MS was present in 3. Using UMI-based sequencing, the study compared peripheral blood TCR-beta repertoires from patients with HTLV-I-associated myelopathy (HAM/TSP), patients with multiple sclerosis, and healthy controls. Longitudinal samples, technical triplicates and paired sorted CD4+ and CD8+ T-cell subsets, alongside PBMC samples, were included among the roughly 97 TCR-beta libraries. The cohort comprised roughly 65 subjects: 15 or so HAM/TSP patients, around 34 multiple sclerosis patients and around 20 healthy controls. The investigation overall reported the following: Repertoires from 18 of 34 MS patients were grouped by phylogenetic analysis into a cluster of related CDR3 sequences, suggesting a possible repertoire-level signature. No identical CDR3 amino acid sequences were shared among expanded clones across subjects, suggesting private TCR-beta repertoires in all groups. TCR clonal expansion was highest in HAM/TSP patients and lowest in MS patients, with MS patients falling below even healthy controls. No clinical or MRI features were associated with the MS cluster, and the authors said that larger cohorts are needed.

For the sorted-subset TCR libraries, the starting material was about 930,000 sorted CD4+ or CD8+ T cells. Multiple sclerosis patients were enrolled in a US clinical protocol under which disease progression was evaluated by magnetic resonance imaging. Peripheral blood underwent Ficoll-Hypaque density gradient centrifugation to isolate PBMCs, which were then cryopreserved in liquid nitrogen. The study also sequenced paired sorted CD4+ and CD8+ subsets from healthy controls, HAM/TSP patients and MS patients. cDNA was synthesized by template-switch 5'RACE using a primer carrying a 10-nucleotide random unique molecular identifier by which each TCR transcript was tagged. Every sequencing run yielded over 170 million TCR-beta sequences covering 15-18 subjects. The RNeasy kit was used for extraction of total RNA. The KAPA Real-time Library Amplification kit was used to amplify TCR-beta VDJ regions with primers targeting the TCR constant region and the 5'RACE anchor. Sample indexes and Illumina adaptors were added in a first PCR, after which library yield was increased in a second PCR. After Ampure bead purification, the roughly 650 bp TCR product was size-selected on a 2% E-gel SizeSelection system. Before pooling, library quality was assessed on a Bioanalyzer, concentration was determined with Qubit, and library quantification was performed with the Kapa Library Quantification kit. Paired-end 2 x 150 bp sequencing of the libraries was performed on an Illumina HiSeq 2500. To increase sequence diversity, roughly 24-31% phiX was spiked into each library pool. On the study's bioinformatics: The quality-filtered reads were processed with the UMI-based MiGEC pipeline, whose error correction step removed more than 80% of the raw TCR sequences. VDJ genes were aligned to IMGT germline references, and clonotypes were defined by unique CDR3 amino acid sequence plus V-J genes. Clonal expansion, Shannon diversity and CDR3 relatedness were evaluated with VDJtools (CalcPairwiseDistances, ClusterSamples), while phylogenetic trees were built in CLCbio workbench. Using coefficient-of-variation modelling across technical triplicates, the study counted a clone as expanded if it had at least 8 unique UMIs. Using fastp at Q25 and MiXCR, TCRdb reprocessed the public reads and kept productive beta chains. For every CDR3 protein sequence, its rows merge into one entry that carries the most common genes and DNA. V and J calls and clone size were set by TCRdb, not the authors. Recorded for this sample are about 50,000 distinct CDR3 sequences; just under 6% of them occurred a single time. Clones ranked in the top ten supply approximately 1.5% of the sample.

This clonotype was picked up many times. The antigen this receptor binds is unknown. Per-base quality was not reported, and no clone a single base away is much larger than it. Measured from the cysteine to the phenylalanine, the CDR3 is 14 residues long. CDR3 DNA is the only sequence kept; it has 42 bases, read in frame from the first base. The germline V gene yields SGHTA for CDR1 and FQGNSA for CDR2. Trimming at the junction amounts to 4 bases on V and 3 bases on J, and the germline ends lie 11 bases apart. Sequencing was performed on CD4+ T cells from blood. This TCR was sampled from a woman under 30 with multiple sclerosis. The V gene is TRBV7-2 and the J gene is TRBJ2-3; no D segment can be confidently identified. The nucleotides read TGTGCCAGCAGCTCGTCGTTTTGGACAGATACGCAGTATTTT. It translates to CASSSSFWTDTQYF.